This T cell receptor beta chain appears in the sequencing data of a study of cytomegalovirus exposure and HLA in healthy donors. It was with 60 Vbeta and 13 Jbeta primers that the PCR ran. Data came from immunoSEQ multiplex PCR; TCRdb stores just in-frame clones and leaves some out. This repertoire shows around 160,000 clones, roughly 80% found once; its top ten account for roughly 8%. Trimming took off 3 bases at V and 2 bases at J, with 16 bases between the two ends. This CDR3 is built from 16 residues. Germline assignment: CDR1 LNHDA and CDR2 SQIVND (reference sequence). This sequence joins TRBV19 and TRBJ1-2, with D tentatively TRBD1 (6 bases). This clonotype was sampled from a woman in her 40s in good health and CMV-seropositive. What was sequenced was PBMCs. The DNA for the CDR3 is TGTGCCAGTAGTATTCGTGGTCAGGGGACAAACTATGGCTACACCTTC. Encoded protein: CASSIRGQGTNYGYTF.